This T cell receptor (beta chain) was recovered during a study of OX40 agonist ivuxolimab in advanced cancers. Overall study context: Ivuxolimab was delivered to patients intravenously every 2 weeks at doses spanning 0.01 to 10 mg/kg. Averaging about 60 years in age, with a range of about 23 to 85, the cohort was 82.7% male.

This CDR3 region has 13 residues. V was cut by 5 bases and J by 8 bases, with 12 bases left in between. Germline assignment: CDR1 SGHTA and CDR2 FQGNSA. Clones were read by immunoSEQ multiplex PCR, and TCRdb kept only the in-frame ones, dropping some. The table records fewer than 70,000 clones, approximately 89% of them present only once. The specimen comprised CD4+ or CD8+ T cells sorted from blood, sampled in a trial of the OX40 agonist ivuxolimab. This TCR was recovered from an adult with an advanced solid tumor such as melanoma, head and neck, liver or kidney cancer. The chain combines TRBV7-2 with TRBJ1-4; D unresolved. The CDR3 DNA is TGTGCCAGCAGCGTCCAGGCACGGGAAAAACTGTTTTTT. Protein: CASSVQAREKLFF.